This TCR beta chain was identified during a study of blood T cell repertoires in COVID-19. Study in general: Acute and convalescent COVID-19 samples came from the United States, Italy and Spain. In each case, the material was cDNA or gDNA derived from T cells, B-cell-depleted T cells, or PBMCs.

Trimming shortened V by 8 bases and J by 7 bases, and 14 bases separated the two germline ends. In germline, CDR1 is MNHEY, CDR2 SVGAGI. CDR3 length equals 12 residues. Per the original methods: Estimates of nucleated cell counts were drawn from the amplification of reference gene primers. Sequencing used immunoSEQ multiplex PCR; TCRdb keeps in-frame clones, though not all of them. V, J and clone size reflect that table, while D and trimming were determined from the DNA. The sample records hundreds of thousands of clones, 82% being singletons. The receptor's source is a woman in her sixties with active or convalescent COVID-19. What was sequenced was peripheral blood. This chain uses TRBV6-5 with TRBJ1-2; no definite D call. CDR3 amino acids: CASGEVHIGYTF. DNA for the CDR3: TGTGCCAGCGGGGAGGTCCATATTGGCTACACCTTC.